This entry lists 7 T cell receptor beta chains sequenced from one sample in a study of T-cell memory formation after mild COVID-19. MiXCR, applied by TCRdb to the 5' RACE reads, yields one record per CDR3 protein. The table shows 100,000 to 130,000 distinct CDR3 sequences, with 15% to 20% occurring only once. Sequences were obtained from PBMCs or a T cell subset sorted from them (not recorded which). These receptors came from a man aged 18 to 29 who had mild COVID-19 (a few samples of this study predate the infection). Cell type and time point are not known.

The chain is built from TRBV2 and TRBJ1-2, with D possibly TRBD1 on 5 matching bases. V lost 6 bases, J lost 4 bases, and 15 bases lay in between. Germline V CDR1 and CDR2: SNHLY, FYNNEI. This CDR3 comprises 14 residues. DNA of the CDR3: TGTGCCAGCAGCCCGAGGAGACAGCCCTATGGCTACACCTTC. Amino acids: CASSPRRQPYGYTF.

The J gene is TRBJ1-3, the V gene TRBV5-5; TRBD1 aligns across 7 bases. V was pared by 4 bases and J by 0 bases, with 4 bases of the junction left unmatched. The CDR3 contains 15 residues. The germline V gene has CDR1 SGHKS and CDR2 YYEKEE (reference sequence). In DNA, the CDR3 is TGTGCCAGCAGCCGGGACAGAAGCTCTGGAAACACCATATATTTT. It encodes CASSRDRSSGNTIYF.

The rearrangement uses TRBV4-2 and TRBJ2-4; TRBD1 matches at 7 bases. J was trimmed by 5 bases and V by 0 bases; bases with no gene match: 4. Per germline, CDR1 LGHNA and CDR2 YNFKEQ. CDR3 length equals 15 residues. The CDR3 nucleotides are TGTGCCAGCAGCCAAGATGAGCAGGGGGAAAACATTCAGTACTTC. Translation: CASSQDEQGENIQYF.

The J gene is TRBJ1-1, the V gene TRBV4-3; no reliable D call. Looked up from germline, CDR1 is LGHNA and CDR2 is YSLEER. Deletions cut 2 bases from V and 1 base from J, with 8 bases between. This CDR3 is built from 14 residues. CDR3 DNA sequence: TGCGCCAGCAGCCAATTTGGGCAGAACACTGAAGCTTTCTTT. Its translation: CASSQFGQNTEAFF.

This clonotype occurred a few times. The rearrangement links TRBV12-3 or TRBV12-4 to TRBJ1-1, with D maybe TRBD1 (5 bases). The length of the CDR3 is 11 residues. Trimming removed 0 bases from V and 13 bases from J, with 9 bases in between. CDR3 in DNA: TGTGCCAGCAGTTTAGCAGGGGCTGTTTTCTTT. Its translation: CASSLAGAVFF.

In this sample, this clonotype turned up a few times. The chain links TRBV5-1 to TRBJ1-2; no clear D gene. The germline gives CDR1 SGHRS, CDR2 YFSETQ. The CDR3 sequence is 13 residues long. The V gene lost 5 bases and the J gene lost 2 bases, with 10 bases spanning the gap. CDR3 residues: CASRTTLNYGYTF. The CDR3 nucleotides are TGCGCCAGCAGGACTACCTTAAACTATGGCTACACCTTC. Combining the CDR3 with reference TRBV5-1 and TRBJ1-2 gives the whole variable domain KAGVTQTPRYLIKTRGQQVTLSCSPISGHRSVSWYQQTPGQGLQFLFEYFSETQRNKGNFPGRFSGRQFSNSRSEMNVSTLELGDSALYLCASRTTLNYGYTFGSGTRLTVV.

This clonotype was observed a handful of times. The rearrangement joins TRBV18 to TRBJ1-1; 9 nucleotides line up with TRBD1. The CDR3 is made up of 13 amino acids. CDR1 and CDR2 from the germline V gene are KGHSH and LQKENI. The junction had 0 bases not matched to a gene; V was cut back by 4 bases and J by 3 bases. CDR3 bases: TGTGCCAGCTCACGGGACAGGGACACTGAAGCTTTCTTT. This codes for CASSRDRDTEAFF.